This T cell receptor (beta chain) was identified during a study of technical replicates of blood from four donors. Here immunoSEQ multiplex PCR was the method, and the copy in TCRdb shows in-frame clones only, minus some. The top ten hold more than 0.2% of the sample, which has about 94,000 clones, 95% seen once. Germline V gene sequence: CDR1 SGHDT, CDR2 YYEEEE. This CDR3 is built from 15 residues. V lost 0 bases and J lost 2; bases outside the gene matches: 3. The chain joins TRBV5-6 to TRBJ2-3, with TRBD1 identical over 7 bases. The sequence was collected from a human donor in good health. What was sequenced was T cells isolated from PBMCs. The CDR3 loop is CASSLVGQVTDTQYF. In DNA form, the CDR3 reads TGTGCCAGCAGCTTGGTAGGACAGGTCACAGATACGCAGTATTTT.